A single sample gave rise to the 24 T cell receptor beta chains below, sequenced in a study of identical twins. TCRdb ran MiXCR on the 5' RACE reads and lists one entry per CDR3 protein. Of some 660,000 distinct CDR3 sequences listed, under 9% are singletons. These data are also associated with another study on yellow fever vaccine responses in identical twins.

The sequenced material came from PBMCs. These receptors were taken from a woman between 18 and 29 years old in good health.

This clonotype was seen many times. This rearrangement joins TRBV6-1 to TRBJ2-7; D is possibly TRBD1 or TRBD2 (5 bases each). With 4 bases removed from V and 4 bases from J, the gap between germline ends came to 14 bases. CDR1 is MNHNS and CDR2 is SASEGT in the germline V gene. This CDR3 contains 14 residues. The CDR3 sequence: CASSARDGRYEQYF. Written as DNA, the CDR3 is TGTGCCAGCAGTGCCCGGGACGGTAGGTACGAGCAGTACTTC.

CDR3 coding DNA: TGTGCCAGCAGCCCCCACGGACAGATAAGCACGGTTATGTTCGGCACAGATACGCAGTATTTT. It encodes CASSPHGQISTVMFGTDTQYF. The chain is built from TRBV11-2 and TRBJ2-3; the D gene is possibly TRBD1 (6 bases). Germline-derived CDR1 and CDR2 are SGHAT and FQNNGV. V dropped 5 bases and J dropped 1 base, with 31 bases sitting between them. There are 21 residues in the CDR3.

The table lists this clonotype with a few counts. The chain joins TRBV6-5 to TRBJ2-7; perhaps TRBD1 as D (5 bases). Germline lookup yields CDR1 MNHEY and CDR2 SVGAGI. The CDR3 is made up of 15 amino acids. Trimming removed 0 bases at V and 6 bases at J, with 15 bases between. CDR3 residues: CASSYSGQLGGEQYF. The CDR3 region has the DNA TGTGCCAGCAGTTACTCCGGACAATTGGGTGGCGAGCAGTACTTC.

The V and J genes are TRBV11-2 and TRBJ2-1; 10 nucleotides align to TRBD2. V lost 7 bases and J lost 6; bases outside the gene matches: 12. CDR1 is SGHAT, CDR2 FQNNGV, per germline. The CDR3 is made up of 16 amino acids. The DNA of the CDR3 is TGTGCCAGCAAGACGATTAGCGGGGGGATCCCCAATGAGCAGTTCTTC. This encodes CASKTISGGIPNEQFF.

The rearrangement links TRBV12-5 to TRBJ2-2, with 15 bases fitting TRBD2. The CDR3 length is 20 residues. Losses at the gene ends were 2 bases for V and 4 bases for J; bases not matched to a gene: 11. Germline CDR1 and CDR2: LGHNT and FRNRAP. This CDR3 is CASGLPPGLAGGRGTGELFF. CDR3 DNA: TGTGCTAGTGGTTTGCCCCCCGGACTAGCGGGGGGGCGGGGCACCGGGGAGCTGTTTTTT.

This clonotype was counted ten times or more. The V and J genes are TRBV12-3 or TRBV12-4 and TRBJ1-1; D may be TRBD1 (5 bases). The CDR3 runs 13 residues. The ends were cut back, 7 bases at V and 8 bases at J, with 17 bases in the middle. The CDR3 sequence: CASKIRDGVEAFF. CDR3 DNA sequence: TGTGCCAGCAAAATACGGGACGGAGTAGAAGCTTTCTTT.

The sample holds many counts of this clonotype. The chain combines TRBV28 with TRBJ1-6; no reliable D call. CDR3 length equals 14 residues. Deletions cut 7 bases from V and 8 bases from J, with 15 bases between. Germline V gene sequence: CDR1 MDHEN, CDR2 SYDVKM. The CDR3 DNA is TGTGCCAGCACCTCACATAGGGTTGATTCACCCCTCCACTTT. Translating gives CASTSHRVDSPLHF.

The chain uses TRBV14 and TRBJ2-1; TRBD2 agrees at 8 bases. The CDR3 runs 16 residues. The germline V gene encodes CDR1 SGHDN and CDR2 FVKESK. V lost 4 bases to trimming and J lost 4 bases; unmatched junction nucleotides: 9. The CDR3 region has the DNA TGTGCCAGCAGCCCATGGGCGGTAGCGGGATACAATGAGCAGTTCTTC. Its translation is CASSPWAVAGYNEQFF.

The DNA for the CDR3 is TGTGCCAGCAAGAGAAGAGTGGTCACGCGGGCCGACGAAGAGACCCAGTACTTC. Translation: CASKRRVVTRADEETQYF. V and J are TRBV27 and TRBJ2-5; a possible D gene is TRBD2 (5 bases). The germline CDR1 and CDR2 sequences are MNHEY and SMNVEV (reference sequence). The CDR3 loop spans 18 amino acids. V lost 7 bases and J 3 bases, leaving 27 bases between the germline ends.

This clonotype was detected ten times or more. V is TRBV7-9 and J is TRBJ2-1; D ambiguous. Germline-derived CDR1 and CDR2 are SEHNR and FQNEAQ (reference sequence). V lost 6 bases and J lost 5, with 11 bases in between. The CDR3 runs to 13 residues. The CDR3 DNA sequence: TGTGCCAGCAGTCATATCGGTGACAATGAGCAGTTCTTC. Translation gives CASSHIGDNEQFF.

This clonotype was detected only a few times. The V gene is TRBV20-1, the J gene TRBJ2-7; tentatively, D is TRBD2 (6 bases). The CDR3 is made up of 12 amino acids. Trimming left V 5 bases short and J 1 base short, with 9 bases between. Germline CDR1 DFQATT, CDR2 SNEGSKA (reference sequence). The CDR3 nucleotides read TGCAGTGCTCCTAGCGCATCCTACGAGCAGTACTTC. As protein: CSAPSASYEQYF.

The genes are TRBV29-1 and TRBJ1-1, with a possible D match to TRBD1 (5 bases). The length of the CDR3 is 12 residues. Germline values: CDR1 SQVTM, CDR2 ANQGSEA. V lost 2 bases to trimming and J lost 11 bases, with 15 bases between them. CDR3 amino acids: CSVEKQAVGAFF. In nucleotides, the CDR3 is TGCAGCGTTGAAAAACAGGCGGTTGGGGCTTTCTTT. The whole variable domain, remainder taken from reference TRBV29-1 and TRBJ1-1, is SAVISQKPSRDICQRGTSLTIQCQVDSQVTMMFWYRQQPGQSLTLIATANQGSEATYESGFVIDKFPISRPNLTFSTLTVSNMSPEDSSIYLCSVEKQAVGAFFGQGTRLTVV.

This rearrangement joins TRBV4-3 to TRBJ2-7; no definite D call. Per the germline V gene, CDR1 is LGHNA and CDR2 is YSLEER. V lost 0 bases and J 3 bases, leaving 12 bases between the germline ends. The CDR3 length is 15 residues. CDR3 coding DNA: TGCGCCAGCAGCCAAGATAAGGCGGTGGGCTACGAGCAGTACTTC. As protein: CASSQDKAVGYEQYF.

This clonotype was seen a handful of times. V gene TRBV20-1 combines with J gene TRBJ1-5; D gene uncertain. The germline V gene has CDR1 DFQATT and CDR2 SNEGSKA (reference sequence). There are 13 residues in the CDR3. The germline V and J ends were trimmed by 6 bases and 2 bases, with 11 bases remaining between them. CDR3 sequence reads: CSAPPGGNQPQHF. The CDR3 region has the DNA TGCAGTGCCCCCCCGGGTGGCAATCAGCCCCAGCATTTT.

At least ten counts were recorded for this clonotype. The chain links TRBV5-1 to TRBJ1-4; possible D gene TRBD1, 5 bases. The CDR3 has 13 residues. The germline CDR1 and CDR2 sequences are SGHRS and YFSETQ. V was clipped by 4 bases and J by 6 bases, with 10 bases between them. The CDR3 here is CASSIDSDEKLFF. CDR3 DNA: TGCGCCAGCAGCATAGACAGTGATGAAAAACTGTTTTTT.

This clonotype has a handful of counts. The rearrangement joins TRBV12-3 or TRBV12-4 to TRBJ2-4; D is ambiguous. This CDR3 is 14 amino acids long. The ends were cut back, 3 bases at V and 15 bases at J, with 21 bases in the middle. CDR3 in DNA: TGTGCCAGCAGTTTTGAAAGCACGGGTGGGATTGGGTACTTC. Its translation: CASSFESTGGIGYF.

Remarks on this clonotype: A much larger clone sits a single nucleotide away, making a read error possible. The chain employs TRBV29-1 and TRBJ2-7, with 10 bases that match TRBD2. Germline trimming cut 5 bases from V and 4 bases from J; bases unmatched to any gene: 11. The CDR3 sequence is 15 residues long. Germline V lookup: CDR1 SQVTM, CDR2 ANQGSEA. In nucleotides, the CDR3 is TGCAGCGTTTCAGGGGCTAGCGGGAGTCTGTACGAGCAGTACTTC. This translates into CSVSGASGSLYEQYF.

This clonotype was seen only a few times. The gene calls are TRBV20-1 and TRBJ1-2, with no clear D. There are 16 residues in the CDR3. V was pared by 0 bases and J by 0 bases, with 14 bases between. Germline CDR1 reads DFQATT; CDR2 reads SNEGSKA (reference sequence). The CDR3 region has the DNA TGCAGTGCTAGAGATCCGCGCCGGGGAGCTAACTATGGCTACACCTTC. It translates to CSARDPRRGANYGYTF.

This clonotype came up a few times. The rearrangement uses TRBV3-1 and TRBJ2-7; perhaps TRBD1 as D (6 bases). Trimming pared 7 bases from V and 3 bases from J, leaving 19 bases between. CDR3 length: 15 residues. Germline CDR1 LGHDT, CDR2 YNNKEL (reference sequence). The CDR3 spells CASTPPWDNNYEQYF. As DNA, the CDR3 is TGTGCCAGCACCCCTCCATGGGACAACAACTACGAGCAGTACTTC.

The chain's CDR3 is CASSRENQPQHF. CDR3 nucleotides: TGTGCCAGCAGCCGGGAAAATCAGCCCCAGCATTTT. The chain recombines TRBV3-1 with TRBJ1-5; unclear D gene. Germline CDR1 is LGHDT and CDR2 is YNNKEL (reference sequence). CDR3 length: 12 residues. Deletions cut 4 bases from V and 4 bases from J, with 5 bases between.

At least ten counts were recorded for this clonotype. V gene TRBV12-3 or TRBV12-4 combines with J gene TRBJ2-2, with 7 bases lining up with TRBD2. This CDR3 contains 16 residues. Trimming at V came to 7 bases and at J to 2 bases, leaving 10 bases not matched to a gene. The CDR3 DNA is TGTGCCAGCAATCACCCTGGGAGGGGAAACACCGGGGAGCTGTTTTTT. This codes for CASNHPGRGNTGELFF.

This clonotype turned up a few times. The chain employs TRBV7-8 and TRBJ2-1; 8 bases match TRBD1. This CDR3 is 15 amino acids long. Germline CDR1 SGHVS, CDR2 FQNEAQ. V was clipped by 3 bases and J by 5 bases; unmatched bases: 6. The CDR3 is CASSFYLDRDNEQFF. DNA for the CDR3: TGTGCCAGCAGCTTTTATTTGGACAGGGACAATGAGCAGTTCTTC. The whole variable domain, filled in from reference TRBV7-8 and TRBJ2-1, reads GAGVSQSPRYKVAKRGQDVALRCDPISGHVSLFWYQQALGQGPEFLTYFQNEAQLDKSGLPSDRFFAERPEGSVSTLKIQRTQQEDSAVYLCASSFYLDRDNEQFFGPGTRLTVL.

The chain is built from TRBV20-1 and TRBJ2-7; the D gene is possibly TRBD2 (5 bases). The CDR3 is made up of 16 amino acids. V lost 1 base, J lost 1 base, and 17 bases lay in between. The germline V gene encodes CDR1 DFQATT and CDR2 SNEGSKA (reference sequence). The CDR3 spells CSARVPSAGRSYEQYF. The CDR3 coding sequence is TGCAGTGCTAGAGTCCCCTCTGCGGGCCGATCCTACGAGCAGTACTTC.

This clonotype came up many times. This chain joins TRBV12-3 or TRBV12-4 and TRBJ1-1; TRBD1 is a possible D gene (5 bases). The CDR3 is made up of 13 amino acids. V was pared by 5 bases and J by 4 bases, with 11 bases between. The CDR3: CASSLGVGTEAFF. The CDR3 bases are TGTGCCAGCAGTCTGGGGGTGGGCACTGAAGCTTTCTTT.